This is a list of T cell receptor beta chains from one sample in a study of human versus mouse CDR3 diversity and MHC coevolution. The method was immunoSEQ multiplex PCR; TCRdb's version includes in-frame clones alone and lacks a portion of them. The sample lists over 60,000 clones, roughly 92% occurring once. The source material was naive CD4+ T cells from blood. All receptors come from a person between 25 and 70 years old in good health. The CDR3 runs from the conserved cysteine through the conserved F or W. Each record gives: J gene, D gene, clone size, V gene, CDR3 DNA, CDR3 protein. A D gene is named only where the DNA matches it firmly. Clone sizes are given selectively: once, few, many, or a class where the clone is expanded.

J gene: TRBJ1-6; D gene: -; clone size: -; V gene: TRBV2; CDR3 DNA: TGTGCCAGCATCTACTCGAGGGATTACAGTTCACCCCTCCACTTT; CDR3 protein: CASIYSRDYSSPLHF
J gene: TRBJ2-2; D gene: TRBD2; clone size: -; V gene: TRBV15; CDR3 DNA: TGTGCCACCGCAAGCGGGGGGGCGACCGGGGAGCTGTTTTTT; CDR3 protein: CATASGGATGELFF
J gene: TRBJ1-3; D gene: -; clone size: few; V gene: TRBV5-5; CDR3 DNA: TGTGCCAGCAGCTTGGAGGGAGTAGCTGGAAACACCATATATTTT; CDR3 protein: CASSLEGVAGNTIYF
J gene: TRBJ1-1; D gene: -; clone size: -; V gene: TRBV5-1; CDR3 DNA: TGCGCCAGCAGCCTAGGGGGGGTGTCGGTTCCCACTGAAGCTTTCTTT; CDR3 protein: CASSLGGVSVPTEAFF
J gene: TRBJ1-4; D gene: -; clone size: -; V gene: TRBV5-1; CDR3 DNA: TGCGCCAGCAGCTTAGCGAGCATATCAACTAATGAAAAACTGTTTTTT; CDR3 protein: CASSLASISTNEKLFF
J gene: TRBJ1-2; D gene: -; clone size: -; V gene: TRBV4-1; CDR3 DNA: TGCGCCAGCAGCCAAGTAGTACAGGATTACTATGGCTACACCTTC; CDR3 protein: CASSQVVQDYYGYTF
J gene: TRBJ2-7; D gene: -; clone size: -; V gene: TRBV6-1; CDR3 DNA: TGTGCCAGCAGGCGGGACTTCGACTCCTACGAGCAGTACTTC; CDR3 protein: CASRRDFDSYEQYF
J gene: TRBJ2-1; D gene: -; clone size: -; V gene: TRBV10-2; CDR3 DNA: TGCGCCAGCAGGGAGGACTTCGACAATGAGCAGTTCTTC; CDR3 protein: CASREDFDNEQFF
J gene: TRBJ2-5; D gene: -; clone size: -; V gene: TRBV28; CDR3 DNA: TGTGCCAGCAGGTCGCAGGGGCCCGTAGACTTC; CDR3 protein: CASRSQGPVDF
J gene: TRBJ2-3; D gene: -; clone size: -; V gene: TRBV20-1; CDR3 DNA: TGCAGTGTTTTGTCTAGGGATACGCAGTATTTT; CDR3 protein: CSVLSRDTQYF
J gene: TRBJ2-6; D gene: TRBD2; clone size: once; V gene: TRBV4-2; CDR3 DNA: TGTGCCAGCAGCCAGGAACTAGCGGGTCGCTCTGGGGCCAACGTCCTGACTTTC; CDR3 protein: CASSQELAGRSGANVLTF
J gene: TRBJ2-7; D gene: -; clone size: -; V gene: TRBV4-1; CDR3 DNA: TGCGCCAGCAGCCAAGTTCCGCGGGACTGGGCTTACGAGCAGTACTTC; CDR3 protein: CASSQVPRDWAYEQYF
J gene: TRBJ2-1; D gene: -; clone size: once; V gene: TRBV30; CDR3 DNA: TGTGCCTGGAGTGATACAGACGGATACAATGAGCAGTTCTTC; CDR3 protein: CAWSDTDGYNEQFF
J gene: TRBJ2-5; D gene: -; clone size: -; V gene: TRBV5-1; CDR3 DNA: TGCGCCAGCAGCTTGGGGGGCGGGGGCAAAGAGACCCAGTACTTC; CDR3 protein: CASSLGGGGKETQYF
J gene: TRBJ2-1; D gene: -; clone size: -; V gene: TRBV27; CDR3 DNA: TGTGCCAGCAGCCGCGGAGGGTTCACAAATGAGCAGTTCTTC; CDR3 protein: CASSRGGFTNEQFF
J gene: TRBJ1-1; D gene: -; clone size: -; V gene: TRBV7-7; CDR3 DNA: TGTGCCAGCAGCTTAGACAGGAACACTGAAGCTTTCTTT; CDR3 protein: CASSLDRNTEAFF
J gene: TRBJ2-5; D gene: TRBD2; clone size: -; V gene: TRBV30; CDR3 DNA: TGTGCCTGGAGTCAAGGGGGAACTAGCGGGGGGGAGACCCAGTACTTC; CDR3 protein: CAWSQGGTSGGETQYF
J gene: TRBJ2-1; D gene: TRBD1; clone size: -; V gene: TRBV11-2; CDR3 DNA: TGTGCCAGCAGCACCCATCGACAGGGAACCTACAATGAGCAGTTCTTC; CDR3 protein: CASSTHRQGTYNEQFF
J gene: TRBJ1-2; D gene: -; clone size: -; V gene: TRBV28; CDR3 DNA: TGTGCCAGCAGTCCGAGGAAATTAGTACGGGGGGAGGTCTACACCTTC; CDR3 protein: CASSPRKLVRGEVYTF
J gene: TRBJ2-5; D gene: TRBD2; clone size: -; V gene: TRBV5-4; CDR3 DNA: TGTGCCAGCAGCCCCAGCGGGGGGGTGGGGGAGACCCAGTACTTC; CDR3 protein: CASSPSGGVGETQYF
J gene: TRBJ1-4; D gene: -; clone size: -; V gene: TRBV5-1; CDR3 DNA: TGCGCCAGCAGCGTTGGCGCTAGCTCAACTAATGAAAAACTGTTTTTT; CDR3 protein: CASSVGASSTNEKLFF
J gene: TRBJ2-7; D gene: TRBD1; clone size: -; V gene: TRBV27; CDR3 DNA: TGTGCCAGCAGTCCGGGACAGGGTTTCGAGCAGTACTTC; CDR3 protein: CASSPGQGFEQYF
J gene: TRBJ2-5; D gene: TRBD1; clone size: -; V gene: TRBV4-1; CDR3 DNA: TGCGCCAGCAGCCAAGGTCCCGGGACAGGGAGGAAAGAGACCCAGTACTTC; CDR3 protein: CASSQGPGTGRKETQYF
J gene: TRBJ1-2; D gene: -; clone size: -; V gene: TRBV7-9; CDR3 DNA: TGTGCCAGCAGCTTCGACAGTTCCTATGGCTACACCTTC; CDR3 protein: CASSFDSSYGYTF
J gene: TRBJ1-4; D gene: TRBD1; clone size: -; V gene: TRBV27; CDR3 DNA: TGTGCCAGCAGTTTTATAGGGGGCGCCGAAAAACTGTTTTTT; CDR3 protein: CASSFIGGAEKLFF
J gene: TRBJ2-7; D gene: -; clone size: -; V gene: TRBV30; CDR3 DNA: TGTGCCTGGAGTACGGTATGGGACAAAATTTCCTACGAGCAGTACTTC; CDR3 protein: CAWSTVWDKISYEQYF
J gene: TRBJ2-5; D gene: -; clone size: -; V gene: TRBV18; CDR3 DNA: TGTGCCAGCTCACCTCCAGGGGAAGAGACCCAGTACTTC; CDR3 protein: CASSPPGEETQYF
J gene: TRBJ2-7; D gene: -; clone size: -; V gene: TRBV18; CDR3 DNA: TGTGCCAGCCTCATGGGCCCAGGGATCAACGAGCAGTACTTC; CDR3 protein: CASLMGPGINEQYF
J gene: TRBJ2-3; D gene: -; clone size: -; V gene: TRBV5-4; CDR3 DNA: TGTGCCAGCACCTTGCGCGGCACAGATACGCAGTATTTT; CDR3 protein: CASTLRGTDTQYF
J gene: TRBJ2-2; D gene: -; clone size: -; V gene: TRBV5-4; CDR3 DNA: TGTGCCAGCAGCCCCAGGCAGGGGGGTTTAACCGGGGAGCTGTTTTTT; CDR3 protein: CASSPRQGGLTGELFF
J gene: TRBJ1-2; D gene: TRBD1; clone size: -; V gene: TRBV5-1; CDR3 DNA: TGCGCCAGCAGCCAAGGGACAGGGTTAGATGGCTACACCTTC; CDR3 protein: CASSQGTGLDGYTF
J gene: TRBJ2-2; D gene: -; clone size: once; V gene: TRBV10-1; CDR3 DNA: TGCGCCAGCAGTGCTGACAGTTCTAACACCGGGGAGCTGTTTTTT; CDR3 protein: CASSADSSNTGELFF
J gene: TRBJ2-7; D gene: -; clone size: -; V gene: TRBV28; CDR3 DNA: TGTGCCAGCAGTTTATGGGGCAAAAACTACGAGCAGTACTTC; CDR3 protein: CASSLWGKNYEQYF
J gene: TRBJ2-1; D gene: -; clone size: -; V gene: TRBV5-6; CDR3 DNA: TGTGCCAGCAGCACTGTATTAAGCTCCTACAATGAGCAGTTCTTC; CDR3 protein: CASSTVLSSYNEQFF
J gene: TRBJ2-7; D gene: -; clone size: -; V gene: TRBV18; CDR3 DNA: TGTGCCAGCTCACCCCGGGAGAGCTACGAGCAGTACTTC; CDR3 protein: CASSPRESYEQYF
J gene: TRBJ2-5; D gene: -; clone size: once; V gene: TRBV30; CDR3 DNA: TGTGCCTGGAGTGGCGGCCGGGAGACCCAGTACTTC; CDR3 protein: CAWSGGRETQYF
J gene: TRBJ2-1; D gene: TRBD2; clone size: -; V gene: TRBV6-1; CDR3 DNA: TGTGCCAGCAGTGAAGCAATACTAGCGGGGGCGAATGAGCAGTTCTTC; CDR3 protein: CASSEAILAGANEQFF
J gene: TRBJ2-1; D gene: -; clone size: -; V gene: TRBV5-6; CDR3 DNA: TGTGCCAGCAGCTTACCCGGGACAAGCTCCTACAATGAGCAGTTCTTC; CDR3 protein: CASSLPGTSSYNEQFF
J gene: TRBJ1-2; D gene: -; clone size: -; V gene: TRBV6-6; CDR3 DNA: TGTGCCAGCAGTAGCCGGGACACCGCTCGGGGCTACACCTTC; CDR3 protein: CASSSRDTARGYTF
J gene: TRBJ2-7; D gene: -; clone size: -; V gene: TRBV7-8; CDR3 DNA: TGTGCCAGCAGCTCCCAGGGCCACGAGCAGTACTTC; CDR3 protein: CASSSQGHEQYF
J gene: TRBJ2-2; D gene: -; clone size: -; V gene: TRBV11-1; CDR3 DNA: TGTGCCAGCAGCCGCCTCGGCGGGTGGAACACCGGGGAGCTGTTTTTT; CDR3 protein: CASSRLGGWNTGELFF
J gene: TRBJ2-4; D gene: TRBD2; clone size: -; V gene: TRBV25-1; CDR3 DNA: TGTGCCAGCAGTGATAGCGGGAGTGGAAACATTCAGTACTTC; CDR3 protein: CASSDSGSGNIQYF
J gene: TRBJ2-3; D gene: -; clone size: -; V gene: TRBV27; CDR3 DNA: TGTGCCAGCAGTTTCAGCGGGCGTAGCACAGATACGCAGTATTTT; CDR3 protein: CASSFSGRSTDTQYF
J gene: TRBJ2-5; D gene: TRBD2; clone size: once; V gene: TRBV2; CDR3 DNA: TGTGCCAGCAGCTCAGTACTAGCGAGGCTAGGAGAGACCCAGTACTTC; CDR3 protein: CASSSVLARLGETQYF
J gene: TRBJ2-7; D gene: -; clone size: -; V gene: TRBV7-6; CDR3 DNA: TGTGCCAGCAGCCGGACCGGGGGCTACGAGCAGTACTTC; CDR3 protein: CASSRTGGYEQYF
J gene: TRBJ1-2; D gene: TRBD1; clone size: -; V gene: TRBV6-1; CDR3 DNA: TGTGCCAGCAGTGATTTACAGGGGGCGCTTGGCTACACCTTC; CDR3 protein: CASSDLQGALGYTF
J gene: TRBJ1-5; D gene: TRBD1; clone size: -; V gene: TRBV2; CDR3 DNA: TGTGCCACCCAGGGGGGACCGGATAGCAATCAGCCCCAGCATTTT; CDR3 protein: CATQGGPDSNQPQHF
J gene: TRBJ1-2; D gene: -; clone size: -; V gene: TRBV19; CDR3 DNA: TGTGCCAGTAGTGAGGTCACCTACAGGGAAATCTATGGCTACACCTTC; CDR3 protein: CASSEVTYREIYGYTF
J gene: TRBJ2-1; D gene: -; clone size: -; V gene: TRBV4-1; CDR3 DNA: TGCGCCAGCAGCGCCTTGGGAGGCCTCTACAATGAGCAGTTCTTC; CDR3 protein: CASSALGGLYNEQFF
J gene: TRBJ2-1; D gene: -; clone size: -; V gene: TRBV2; CDR3 DNA: TGTGCCAGCAGTCTAGACCAAAGCTCCTACAATGAGCAGTTCTTC; CDR3 protein: CASSLDQSSYNEQFF
J gene: TRBJ1-5; D gene: -; clone size: -; V gene: TRBV28; CDR3 DNA: TGTGCCAGCCGGAGGCCCTCGGGAGGCAATCAGCCCCAGCATTTT; CDR3 protein: CASRRPSGGNQPQHF